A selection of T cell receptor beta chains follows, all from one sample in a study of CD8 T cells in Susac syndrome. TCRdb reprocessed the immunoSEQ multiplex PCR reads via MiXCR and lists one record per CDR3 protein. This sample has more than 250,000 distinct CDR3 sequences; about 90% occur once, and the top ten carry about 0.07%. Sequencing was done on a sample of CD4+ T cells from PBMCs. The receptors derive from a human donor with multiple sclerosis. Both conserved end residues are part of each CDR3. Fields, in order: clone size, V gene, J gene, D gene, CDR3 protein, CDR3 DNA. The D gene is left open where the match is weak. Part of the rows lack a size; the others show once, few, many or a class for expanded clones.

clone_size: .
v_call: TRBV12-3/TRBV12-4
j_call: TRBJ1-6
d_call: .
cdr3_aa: CASSLRTIGNSPLHF
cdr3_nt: TGTGCCAGCAGTTTACGTACCATCGGGAATTCACCCCTCCACTTT

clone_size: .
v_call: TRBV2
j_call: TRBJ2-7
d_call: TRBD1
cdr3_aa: CASGGTGIYSYEQYF
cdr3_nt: TGTGCCAGCGGAGGGACAGGAATCTACTCCTACGAGCAGTACTTC

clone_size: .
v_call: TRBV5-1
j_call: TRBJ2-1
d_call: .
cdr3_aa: CASSPGPTLNNEQFF
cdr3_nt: TGCGCCAGCAGCCCGGGACCGACACTCAACAATGAGCAGTTCTTC

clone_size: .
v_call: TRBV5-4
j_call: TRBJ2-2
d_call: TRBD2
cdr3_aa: CASSLWEGNTGELFF
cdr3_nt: TGTGCCAGCAGCTTGTGGGAGGGGAACACCGGGGAGCTGTTTTTT

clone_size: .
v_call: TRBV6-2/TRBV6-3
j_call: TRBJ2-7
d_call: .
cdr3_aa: CASSYPRIWRTYEQYF
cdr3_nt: TGTGCCAGCAGTTACCCCCGGATATGGAGAACCTACGAGCAGTACTTC

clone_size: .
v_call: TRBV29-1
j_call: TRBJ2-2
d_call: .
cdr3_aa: CSVEGLVNTGELFF
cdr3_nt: TGCAGCGTTGAAGGGCTAGTGAACACCGGGGAGCTGTTTTTT

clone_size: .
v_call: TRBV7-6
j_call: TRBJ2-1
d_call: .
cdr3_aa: CASSLVDDEQFF
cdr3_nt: TGTGCCAGCAGCTTAGTAGATGATGAGCAGTTCTTC

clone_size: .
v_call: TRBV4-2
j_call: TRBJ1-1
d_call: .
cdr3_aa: CASSQDRAGPTNTEAFF
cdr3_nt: TGTGCCAGCAGCCAAGATCGAGCGGGCCCGACGAACACTGAAGCTTTCTTT

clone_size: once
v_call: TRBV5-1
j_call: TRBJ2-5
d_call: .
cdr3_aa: CASSLAATQETQYF
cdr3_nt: TGCGCCAGCAGCTTGGCTGCGACTCAAGAGACCCAGTACTTC

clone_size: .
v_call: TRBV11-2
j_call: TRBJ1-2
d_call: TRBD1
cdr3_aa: CASSLTPWTGVYGYTF
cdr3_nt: TGTGCCAGCAGCTTAACACCCTGGACAGGGGTCTATGGCTACACCTTC

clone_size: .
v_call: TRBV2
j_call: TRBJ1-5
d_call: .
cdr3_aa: CASSERGGTNQPQHF
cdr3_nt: TGTGCCAGCAGTGAACGTGGGGGTACAAATCAGCCCCAGCATTTT

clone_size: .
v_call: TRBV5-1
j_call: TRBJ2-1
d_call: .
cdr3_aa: CASSLVGNNEQFF
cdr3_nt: TGCGCCAGCAGCTTGGTCGGCAACAATGAGCAGTTCTTC

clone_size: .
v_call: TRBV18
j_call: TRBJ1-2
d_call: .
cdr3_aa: CASSREPASLENYGYTF
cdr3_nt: TGTGCCAGCTCTAGAGAACCGGCCTCATTAGAAAACTATGGCTACACCTTC

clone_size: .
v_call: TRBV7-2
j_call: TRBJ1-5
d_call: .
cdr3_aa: CASSLSGTSNQPQHF
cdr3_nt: TGTGCCAGCAGCTTAAGTGGCACCTCGAATCAGCCCCAGCATTTT

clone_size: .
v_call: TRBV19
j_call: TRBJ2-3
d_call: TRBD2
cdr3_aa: CASSIRGLAGDTFTDTQYF
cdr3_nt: TGTGCCAGTAGTATCCGCGGACTAGCGGGCGACACCTTCACAGATACGCAGTATTTT

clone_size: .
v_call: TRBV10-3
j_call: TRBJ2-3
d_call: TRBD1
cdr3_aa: CAISVNGQGLDTQYF
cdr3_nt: TGTGCCATCAGCGTAAATGGACAGGGATTGGATACGCAGTATTTT

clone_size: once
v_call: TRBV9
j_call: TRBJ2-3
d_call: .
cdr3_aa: CASSGAYASTDTQYF
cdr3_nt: TGTGCCAGCAGCGGGGCGTATGCTAGCACAGATACGCAGTATTTT

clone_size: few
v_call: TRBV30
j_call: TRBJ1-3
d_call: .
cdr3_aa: CAWSDPINTIYF
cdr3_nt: TGTGCCTGGAGTGACCCGATAAACACCATATATTTT

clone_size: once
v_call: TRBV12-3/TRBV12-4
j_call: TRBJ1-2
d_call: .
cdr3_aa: CASSPDMDYGYTF
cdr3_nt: TGTGCCAGCAGTCCCGACATGGACTATGGCTACACCTTC

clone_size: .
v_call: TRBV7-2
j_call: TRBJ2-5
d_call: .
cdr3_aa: CASSFSRRVGETQYF
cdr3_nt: TGTGCCAGCAGCTTCAGTCGTCGGGTGGGGGAGACCCAGTACTTC

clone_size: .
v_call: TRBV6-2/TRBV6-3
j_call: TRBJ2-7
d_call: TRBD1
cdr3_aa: CASSPTGEGLSVYEQYF
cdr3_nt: TGTGCCAGCAGCCCGACAGGGGAAGGGCTATCGGTCTACGAGCAGTACTTC

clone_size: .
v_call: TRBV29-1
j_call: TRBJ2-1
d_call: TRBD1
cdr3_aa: CSVERGQGGYNEQFF
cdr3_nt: TGCAGCGTTGAAAGGGGACAGGGGGGGTACAATGAGCAGTTCTTC

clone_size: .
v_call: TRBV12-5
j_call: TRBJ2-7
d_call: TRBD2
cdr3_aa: CASGFIAGGSLEQYF
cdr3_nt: TGTGCTAGTGGCTTCATAGCGGGAGGTTCCTTAGAGCAGTACTTC

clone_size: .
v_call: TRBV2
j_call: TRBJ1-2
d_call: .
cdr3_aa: CATGGGVSNCGYTF
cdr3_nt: TGTGCCACGGGTGGTGGAGTTTCTAACTGTGGCTACACCTTC

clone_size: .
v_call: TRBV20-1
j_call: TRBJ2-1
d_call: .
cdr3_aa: CSARGEGLNEQFF
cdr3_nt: TGCAGTGCTAGAGGCGAGGGGCTCAATGAGCAGTTCTTC

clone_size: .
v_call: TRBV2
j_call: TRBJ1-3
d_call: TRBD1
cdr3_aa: CASRGQGSGNTIYF
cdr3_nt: TGTGCCAGCAGAGGACAGGGGTCGGGAAACACCATATATTTT

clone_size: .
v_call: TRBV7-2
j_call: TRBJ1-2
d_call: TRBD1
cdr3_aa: CASSLRLGGLGYGYTF
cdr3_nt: TGTGCCAGCAGCCTCCGACTAGGGGGCCTAGGGTATGGCTACACCTTC

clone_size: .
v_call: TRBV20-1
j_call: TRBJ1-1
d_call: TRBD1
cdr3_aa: CSATKQGRNTEAFF
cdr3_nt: TGCAGTGCCACAAAACAGGGGCGGAACACTGAAGCTTTCTTT

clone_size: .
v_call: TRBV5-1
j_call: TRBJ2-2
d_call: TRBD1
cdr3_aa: CASSSRDSSTTGELFF
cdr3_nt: TGCGCCAGCAGCTCAAGGGACAGTTCAACCACCGGGGAGCTTTTTTTT

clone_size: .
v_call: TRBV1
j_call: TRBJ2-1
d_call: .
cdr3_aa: CTSSQAFWTSGRCHEQFF
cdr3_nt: TGCACCAGCAGCCAGGCCTTTTGGACTAGCGGGAGGTGCCATGAGCAGTTCTTC

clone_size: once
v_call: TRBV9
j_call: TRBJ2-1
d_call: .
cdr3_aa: CASSVEPGSSYNEQFF
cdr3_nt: TGTGCCAGCAGCGTAGAGCCCGGAAGCTCCTACAATGAGCAGTTCTTC

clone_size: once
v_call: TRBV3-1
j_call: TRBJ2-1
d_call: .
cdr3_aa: CASSLSGGREQFF
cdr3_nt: TGTGCCAGCAGCCTCTCTGGGGGCAGAGAGCAGTTCTTC

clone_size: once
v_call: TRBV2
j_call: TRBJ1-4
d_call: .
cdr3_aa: CASRYRQGSHEKLFF
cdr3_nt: TGTGCCAGCAGGTACCGGCAGGGTAGTCATGAAAAACTGTTTTTT

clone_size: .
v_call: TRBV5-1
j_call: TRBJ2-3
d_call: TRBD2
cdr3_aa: CASSLVPAGGLGDTQYF
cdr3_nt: TGCGCCAGCAGCTTGGTTCCAGCGGGGGGGCTCGGAGATACGCAGTATTTT

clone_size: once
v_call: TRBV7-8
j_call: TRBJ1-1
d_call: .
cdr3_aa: CASSDYRNTEAFF
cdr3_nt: TGTGCCAGCAGCGATTACAGGAACACTGAAGCTTTCTTT

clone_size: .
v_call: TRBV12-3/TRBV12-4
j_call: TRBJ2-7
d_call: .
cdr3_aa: CASSFRGSYEQYF
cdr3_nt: TGTGCCAGCAGTTTCCGGGGCTCCTACGAGCAGTACTTC

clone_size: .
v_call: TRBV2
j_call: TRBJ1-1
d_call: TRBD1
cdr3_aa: CASSGDRGTEAFF
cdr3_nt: TGTGCCAGCAGCGGGGACAGGGGCACTGAAGCTTTCTTT

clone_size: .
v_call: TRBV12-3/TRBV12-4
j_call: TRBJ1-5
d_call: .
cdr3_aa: CASSFFETSRNQPQHF
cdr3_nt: TGTGCCAGCAGCTTCTTCGAGACATCACGGAATCAGCCCCAGCATTTT

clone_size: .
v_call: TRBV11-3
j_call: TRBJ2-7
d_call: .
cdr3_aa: CASSSMRQSYEQYF
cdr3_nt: TGTGCCAGCAGCTCCATGAGACAGAGCTACGAGCAGTACTTC

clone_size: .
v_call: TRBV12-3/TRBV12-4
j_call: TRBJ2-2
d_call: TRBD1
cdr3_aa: CASSSGQVITGELFF
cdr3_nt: TGTGCCAGCAGTTCGGGACAGGTGATCACCGGGGAGCTGTTTTTT

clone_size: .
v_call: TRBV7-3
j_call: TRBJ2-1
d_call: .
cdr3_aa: CASSSAAHNEQFF
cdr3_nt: TGTGCCAGCAGCTCTGCGGCCCACAATGAGCAGTTCTTC

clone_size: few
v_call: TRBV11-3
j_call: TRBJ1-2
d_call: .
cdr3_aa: CASSQNYGYTF
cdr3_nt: TGTGCCAGCAGCCAGAACTATGGCTACACCTTC

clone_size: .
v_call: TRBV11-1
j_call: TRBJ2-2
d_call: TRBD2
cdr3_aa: CASSPSGLAGGTGELFF
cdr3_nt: TGTGCCAGCAGCCCATCGGGACTAGCGGGAGGGACCGGGGAGCTGTTTTTT

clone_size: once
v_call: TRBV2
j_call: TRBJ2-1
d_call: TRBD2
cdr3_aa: CASSDGTSGGEQFF
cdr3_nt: TGTGCCAGCAGTGACGGGACTAGCGGGGGTGAGCAGTTCTTC

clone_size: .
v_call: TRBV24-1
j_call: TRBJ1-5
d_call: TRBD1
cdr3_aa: CATSDRQGLSQHF
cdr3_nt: TGTGCCACCAGTGACCGACAGGGTTTGTCCCAGCATTTT

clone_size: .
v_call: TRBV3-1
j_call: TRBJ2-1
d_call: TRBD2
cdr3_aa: CASSQDLAANEQFF
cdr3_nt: TGTGCCAGCAGCCAAGATCTAGCGGCCAATGAGCAGTTCTTC

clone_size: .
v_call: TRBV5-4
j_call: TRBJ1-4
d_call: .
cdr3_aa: CASSVGQQNEKLFF
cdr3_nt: TGTGCCAGCAGCGTCGGACAGCAGAATGAAAAACTGTTTTTT

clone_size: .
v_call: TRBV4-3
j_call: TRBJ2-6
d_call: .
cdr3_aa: CASSQDMNSGANVLTF
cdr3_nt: TGCGCCAGCAGCCAAGATATGAACTCTGGGGCCAACGTCCTGACTTTC

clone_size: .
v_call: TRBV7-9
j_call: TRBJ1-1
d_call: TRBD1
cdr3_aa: CASSVDRDGTEAFF
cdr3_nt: TGTGCCAGCAGCGTAGACAGGGATGGCACTGAAGCTTTCTTT

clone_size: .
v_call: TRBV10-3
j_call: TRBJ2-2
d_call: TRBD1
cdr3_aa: CAISAGTGAGELFF
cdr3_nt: TGTGCCATCAGTGCGGGGACAGGGGCCGGGGAGCTGTTTTTT

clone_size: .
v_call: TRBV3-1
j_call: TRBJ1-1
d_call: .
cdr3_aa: CASSQRSGRTEAFF
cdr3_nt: TGTGCCAGCAGCCAACGATCGGGGCGCACTGAAGCTTTCTTT

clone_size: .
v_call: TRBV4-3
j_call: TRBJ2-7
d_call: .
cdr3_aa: CASSQVLGDRQYF
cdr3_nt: TGCGCCAGCAGCCAAGTTTTAGGGGACCGGCAGTACTTC

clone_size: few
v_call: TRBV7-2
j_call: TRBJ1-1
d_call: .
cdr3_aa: CASSLLSGNTEAFF
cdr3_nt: TGTGCCAGCAGCTTACTTTCAGGGAACACTGAAGCTTTCTTT

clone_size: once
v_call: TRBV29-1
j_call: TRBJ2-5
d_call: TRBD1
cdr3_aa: CSVGGTGSETQYF
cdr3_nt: TGCAGCGTTGGGGGGACAGGCTCAGAGACCCAGTACTTC

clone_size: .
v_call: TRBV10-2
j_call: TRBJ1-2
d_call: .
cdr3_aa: CASYGGYGYTF
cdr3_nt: TGCGCCAGCTATGGGGGCTATGGCTACACCTTC

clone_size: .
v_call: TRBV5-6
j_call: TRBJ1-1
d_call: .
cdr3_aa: CASSLALFTEAFF
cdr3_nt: TGTGCCAGCAGCTTAGCTCTCTTCACTGAAGCTTTCTTT

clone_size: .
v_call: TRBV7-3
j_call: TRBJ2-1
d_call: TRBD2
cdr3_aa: CASSLMAGAYNEQFF
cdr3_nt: TGTGCCAGCAGCTTAATGGCGGGGGCCTACAATGAGCAGTTCTTC

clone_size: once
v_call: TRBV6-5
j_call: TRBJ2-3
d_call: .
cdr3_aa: CASREPGTDTQYF
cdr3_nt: TGTGCCAGCAGGGAACCCGGCACAGATACGCAGTATTTT

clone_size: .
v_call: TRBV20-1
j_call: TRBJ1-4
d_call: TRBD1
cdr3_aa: CSASTGVKLFF
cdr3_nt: TGCAGTGCCTCGACAGGGGTAAAACTGTTTTTT

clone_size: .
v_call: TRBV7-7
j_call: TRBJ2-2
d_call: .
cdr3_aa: CASSLLAQAGELFF
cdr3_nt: TGTGCTAGCAGCTTACTAGCACAGGCCGGGGAGCTGTTTTTT